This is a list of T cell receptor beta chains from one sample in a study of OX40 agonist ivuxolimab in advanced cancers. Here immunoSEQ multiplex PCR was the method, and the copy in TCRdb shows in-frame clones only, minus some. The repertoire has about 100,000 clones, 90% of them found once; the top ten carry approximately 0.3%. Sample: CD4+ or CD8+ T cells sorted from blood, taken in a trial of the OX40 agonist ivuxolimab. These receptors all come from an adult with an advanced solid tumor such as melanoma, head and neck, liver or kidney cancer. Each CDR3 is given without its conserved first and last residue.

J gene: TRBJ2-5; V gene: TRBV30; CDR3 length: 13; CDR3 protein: AWGPGTVGGETQY
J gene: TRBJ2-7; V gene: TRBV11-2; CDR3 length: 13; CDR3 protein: ASSLRAGFRHEQY
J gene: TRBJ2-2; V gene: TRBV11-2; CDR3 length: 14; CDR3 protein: ASSVKASGWSGELF
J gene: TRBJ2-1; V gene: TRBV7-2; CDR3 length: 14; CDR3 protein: ASSLGLDPTYNEQF
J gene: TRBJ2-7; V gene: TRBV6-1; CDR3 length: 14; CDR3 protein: ASSDIHRGGNYEQY
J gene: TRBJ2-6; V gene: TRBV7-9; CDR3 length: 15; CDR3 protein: ASSLRGPRSGANVLT
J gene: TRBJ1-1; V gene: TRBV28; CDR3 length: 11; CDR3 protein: ASSTQARTEAF
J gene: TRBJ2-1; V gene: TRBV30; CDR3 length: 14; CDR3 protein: AWSSGTSGRFDEQF
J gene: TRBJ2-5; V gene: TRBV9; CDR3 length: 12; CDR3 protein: ASSPSVGGETQY
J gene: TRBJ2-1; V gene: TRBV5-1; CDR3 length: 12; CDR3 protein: ASSLGQVYNEQF
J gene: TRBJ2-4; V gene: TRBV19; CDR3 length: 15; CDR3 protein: ASSRQGFVGVGNIQY
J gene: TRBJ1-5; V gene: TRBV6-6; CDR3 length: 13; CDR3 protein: ASSYTDGYNQPQH
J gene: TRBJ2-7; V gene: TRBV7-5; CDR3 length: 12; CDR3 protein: ARSAGQGPYEQY
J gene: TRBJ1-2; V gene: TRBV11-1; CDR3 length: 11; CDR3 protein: ASSSGLTPVYT
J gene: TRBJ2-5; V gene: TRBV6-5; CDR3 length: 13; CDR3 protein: ASSYGTGAQETQY
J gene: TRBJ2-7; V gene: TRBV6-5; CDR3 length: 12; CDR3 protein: ASKRDRVSGEQY
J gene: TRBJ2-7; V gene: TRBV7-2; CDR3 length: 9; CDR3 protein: ASSLLSEQY
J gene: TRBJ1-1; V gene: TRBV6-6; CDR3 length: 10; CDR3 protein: ASSYSTREAF
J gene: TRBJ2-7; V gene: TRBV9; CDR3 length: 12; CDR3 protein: ASSAAGTTYEQY
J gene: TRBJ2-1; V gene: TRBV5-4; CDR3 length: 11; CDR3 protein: ASSLQGIAEQF
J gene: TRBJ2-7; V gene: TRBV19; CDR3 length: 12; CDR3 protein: ASSIGQGAYEQY
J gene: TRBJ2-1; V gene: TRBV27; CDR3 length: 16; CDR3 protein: ASSAIGTSPPPYNEQF
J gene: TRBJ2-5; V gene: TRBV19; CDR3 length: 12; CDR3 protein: ASSMGGLVGTQY
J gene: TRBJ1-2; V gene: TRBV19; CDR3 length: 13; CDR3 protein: ASNRQGASNYGYT
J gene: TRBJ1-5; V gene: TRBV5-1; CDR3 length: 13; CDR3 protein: ASSLGLEGNQPQH
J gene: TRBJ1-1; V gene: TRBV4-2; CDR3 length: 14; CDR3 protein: ASSQPGQGARTEAF
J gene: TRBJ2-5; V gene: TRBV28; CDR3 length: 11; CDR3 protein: ASSYGGKETQY
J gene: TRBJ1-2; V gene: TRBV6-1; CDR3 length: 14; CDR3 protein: ASSEGGQGAYSGYT
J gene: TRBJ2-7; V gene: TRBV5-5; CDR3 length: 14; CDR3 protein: ASSLAKTGRAYEQY
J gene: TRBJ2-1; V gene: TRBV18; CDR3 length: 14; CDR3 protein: ASSPPLAGGLNEQF
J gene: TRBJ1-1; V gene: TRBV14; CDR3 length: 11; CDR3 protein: ASSPKRNTEAF
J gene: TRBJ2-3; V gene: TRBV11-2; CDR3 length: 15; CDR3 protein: ASSSGTRSGNTDTQY
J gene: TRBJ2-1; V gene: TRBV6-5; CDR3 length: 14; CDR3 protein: ASSSGTGSSYNEQF
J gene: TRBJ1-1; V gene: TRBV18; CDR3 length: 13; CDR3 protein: ASSPSHRANTEAF
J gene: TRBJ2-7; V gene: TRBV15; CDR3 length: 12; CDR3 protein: ATRLDRESYEQY
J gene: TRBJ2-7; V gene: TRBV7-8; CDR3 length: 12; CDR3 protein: ASSTWTSSYEQY
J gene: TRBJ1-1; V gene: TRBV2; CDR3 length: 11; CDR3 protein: ASTEGAGTEAF
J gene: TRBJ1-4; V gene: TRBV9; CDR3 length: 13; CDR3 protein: ASSAGGGRDEKLF
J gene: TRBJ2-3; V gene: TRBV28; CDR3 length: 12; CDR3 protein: ASSARAGRDTQY
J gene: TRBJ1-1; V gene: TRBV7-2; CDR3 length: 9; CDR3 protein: ASSLFSEAF
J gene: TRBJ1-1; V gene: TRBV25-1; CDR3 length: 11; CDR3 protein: ASSEVGATEAF